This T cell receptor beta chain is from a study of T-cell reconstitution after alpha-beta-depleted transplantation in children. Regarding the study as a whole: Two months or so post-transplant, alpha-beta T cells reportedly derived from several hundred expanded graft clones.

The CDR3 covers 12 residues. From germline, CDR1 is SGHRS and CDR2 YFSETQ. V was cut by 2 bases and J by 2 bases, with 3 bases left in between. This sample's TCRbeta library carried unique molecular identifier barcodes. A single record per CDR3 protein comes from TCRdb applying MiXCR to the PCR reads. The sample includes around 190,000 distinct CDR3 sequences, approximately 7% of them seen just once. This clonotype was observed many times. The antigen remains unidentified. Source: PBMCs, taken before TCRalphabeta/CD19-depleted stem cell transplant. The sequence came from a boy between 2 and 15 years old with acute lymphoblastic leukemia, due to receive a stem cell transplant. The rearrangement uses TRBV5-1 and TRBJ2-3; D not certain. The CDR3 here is CASSFFTDTQYF. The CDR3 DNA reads TGCGCCAGCAGCTTCTTCACAGATACGCAGTATTTT.